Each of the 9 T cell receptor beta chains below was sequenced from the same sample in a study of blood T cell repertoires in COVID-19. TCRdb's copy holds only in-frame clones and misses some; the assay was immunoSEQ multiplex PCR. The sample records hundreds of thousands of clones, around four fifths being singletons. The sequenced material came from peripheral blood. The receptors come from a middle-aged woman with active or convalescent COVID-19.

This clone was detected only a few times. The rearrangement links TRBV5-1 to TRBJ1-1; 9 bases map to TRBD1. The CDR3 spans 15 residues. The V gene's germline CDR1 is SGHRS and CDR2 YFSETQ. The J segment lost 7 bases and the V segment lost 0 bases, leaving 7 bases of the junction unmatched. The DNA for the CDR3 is TGCGCCAGCAGCTTGGCCGACGACAGGGGGGATGAAGCTTTCTTT. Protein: CASSLADDRGDEAFF.

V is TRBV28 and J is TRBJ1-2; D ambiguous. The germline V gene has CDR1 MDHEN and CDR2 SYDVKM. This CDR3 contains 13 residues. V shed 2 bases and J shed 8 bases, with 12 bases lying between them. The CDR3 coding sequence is TGTGCCAGCAGTTTAGGGCAGGAGGGCGGCTACACCTTC. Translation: CASSLGQEGGYTF.

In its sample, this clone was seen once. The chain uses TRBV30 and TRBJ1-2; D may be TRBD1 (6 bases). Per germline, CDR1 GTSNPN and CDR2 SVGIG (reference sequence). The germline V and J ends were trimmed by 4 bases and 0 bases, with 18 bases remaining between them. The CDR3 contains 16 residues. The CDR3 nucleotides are TGTGCCTGGACTTTTGGGGGGGCCAGAGCTAACTATGGCTACACCTTC. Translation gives CAWTFGGARANYGYTF. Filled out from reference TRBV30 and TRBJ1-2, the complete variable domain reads SQTIHQWPATLVQPVGSPLSLECTVEGTSNPNLYWYRQAAGRGLQLLFYSVGIGQISSEVPQNLSASRPQDRQFILSSKKLLLSDSGFYLCAWTFGGARANYGYTFGSGTRLTVV.

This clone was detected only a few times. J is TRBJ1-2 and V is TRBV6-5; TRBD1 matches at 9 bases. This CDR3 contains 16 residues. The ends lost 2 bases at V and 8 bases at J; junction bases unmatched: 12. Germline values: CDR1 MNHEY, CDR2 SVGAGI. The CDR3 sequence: CASSYATDRGHRGYTF. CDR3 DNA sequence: TGTGCCAGCAGTTACGCCACGGACAGGGGACATAGGGGCTACACCTTC.

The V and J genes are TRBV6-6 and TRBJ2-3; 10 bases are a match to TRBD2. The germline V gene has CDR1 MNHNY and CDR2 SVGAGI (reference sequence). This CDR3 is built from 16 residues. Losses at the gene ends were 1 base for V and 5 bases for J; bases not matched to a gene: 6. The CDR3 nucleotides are TGTGCCAGCAGTTACTTCGAGCGGGAGGGCCGAGATACGCAGTATTTT. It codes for CASSYFEREGRDTQYF.

In DNA, the CDR3 is TGTGCCAGCAGTGCATGGGACAGCACTGAAGCTTTCTTT. Encoded protein: CASSAWDSTEAFF. The rearrangement joins TRBV5-6 to TRBJ1-1, with 7 bases lining up with TRBD1. There are 13 residues in the CDR3. V lost 5 bases, J lost 4 bases, and 5 bases stayed unmatched. The germline V gene encodes CDR1 SGHDT and CDR2 YYEEEE. Complete variable domain (other parts from reference TRBV5-6 and TRBJ1-1): DAGVTQSPTHLIKTRGQQVTLRCSPKSGHDTVSWYQQALGQGPQFIFQYYEEEERQRGNFPDRFSGHQFPNYSSELNVNALLLGDSALYLCASSAWDSTEAFFGQGTRLTVV.

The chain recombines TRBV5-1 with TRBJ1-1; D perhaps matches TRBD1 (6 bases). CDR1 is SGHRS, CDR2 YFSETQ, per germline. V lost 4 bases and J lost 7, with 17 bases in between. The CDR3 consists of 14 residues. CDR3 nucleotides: TGCGCCAGCAGCATGAAGGGGGGGTATCTTGAAGCTTTCTTT. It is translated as CASSMKGGYLEAFF.

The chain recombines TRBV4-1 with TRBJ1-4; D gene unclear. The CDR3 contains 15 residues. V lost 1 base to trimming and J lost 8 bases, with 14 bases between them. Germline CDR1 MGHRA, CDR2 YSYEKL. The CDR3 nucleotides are TGCGCCAGCAGCCAAGGGGTGCCCGGAGGGGAAAAACTGTTTTTT. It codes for CASSQGVPGGEKLFF.

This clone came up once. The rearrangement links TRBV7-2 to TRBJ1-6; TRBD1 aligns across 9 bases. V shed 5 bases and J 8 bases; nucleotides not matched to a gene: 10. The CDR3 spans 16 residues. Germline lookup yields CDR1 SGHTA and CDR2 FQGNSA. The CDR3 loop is CASSPHRDRVYSPLHF. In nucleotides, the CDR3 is TGTGCCAGCAGCCCCCACCGGGACAGGGTGTATTCACCCCTCCACTTT.